This T cell receptor (beta chain) was profiled in a study of blood T cell repertoires in COVID-19. Study-level background: Collection of acute and convalescent COVID-19 samples took place in the United States, Italy and Spain. T cells, B-cell-depleted T cells, or PBMCs supplied cDNA or gDNA.

This CDR3 has 11 amino acids. CDR1 and CDR2 (germline): SQVTM, ANQGSEA. Trimming took 8 bases from V and 6 from J; bases not matched to a gene: 7. Some clones are missing from TCRdb's copy, which holds only in-frame ones; the method was immunoSEQ multiplex PCR. The data show about 55,000 clones, roughly 80% seen once. The chain links TRBV29-1 to TRBJ2-7; 7 nucleotides line up with TRBD1. The source material was peripheral blood. The origin of this receptor is a woman aged 65 to 85 with acute or convalescent COVID-19. CDR3 residues: CSSIDRAEQYF. CDR3 coding DNA: TGCAGCTCTATCGACAGGGCCGAGCAGTACTTC.